What follows are 6 T cell receptor beta chains derived from one specimen sequenced in a study of shared clonotypes between healthy human individuals. Measured with immunoSEQ multiplex PCR; TCRdb has only the in-frame clones, and not every one. Of 500,000 to 650,000 clones listed, 70% to 80% are singletons. Input material: PBMCs. These receptors all come from a middle-aged woman in good health. Some clones in this sample may be carry-over from other donors' samples.

The rearrangement uses TRBV7-9 and TRBJ1-1, with no clear D. V lost 4 bases and J 4 bases, leaving 10 bases between the germline ends. Germline V gene data show CDR1 as SEHNR and CDR2 as FQNEAQ (reference sequence). The CDR3 length is 13 residues. The DNA for the CDR3 is TGTGCCAGCAGCTATGTTGAGGGCACTGAAGCTTTCTTT. It specifies CASSYVEGTEAFF.

This chain links TRBV7-6 with TRBJ2-3; 12 positions match TRBD2. Germline V CDR1 and CDR2: SGHVS, FNYEAQ. This CDR3 has 20 residues. Trimming cost V 2 bases and J 0 bases; bases outside gene matches: 12. The chain's CDR3 is CASSLPPPALAGGSTDTQYF. DNA for the CDR3: TGTGCCAGCAGCTTACCACCCCCCGCCCTAGCGGGAGGGAGCACAGATACGCAGTATTTT.

The chain carries TRBV5-6 and TRBJ2-7, with 10 bases matching TRBD2. This CDR3 spans 15 amino acids. Germline loops: CDR1 SGHDT, CDR2 YYEEEE. Trimming took 4 bases from V and 3 from J; bases not matched to a gene: 7. As DNA, the CDR3 is TGTGCCAGCAGCCACCTAGCGGGAGATCGCTACGAGCAGTACTTC. Protein product: CASSHLAGDRYEQYF.

In this sample, this clone turned up once. The rearrangement uses TRBV27 and TRBJ2-7; the match to TRBD2 covers 10 bases. Germline V CDR1 and CDR2: MNHEY, SMNVEV (reference sequence). V shed 5 bases and J 4 bases; nucleotides not matched to a gene: 5. This CDR3 comprises 14 residues. The CDR3 reads CASSQREGRYEQYF. CDR3 in DNA: TGTGCCAGCAGTCAGCGGGAGGGCAGGTACGAGCAGTACTTC.

This clone has only one observation. The J gene is TRBJ2-7, the V gene TRBV4-2; D call uncertain. Trimming took 3 bases from V and 6 from J, leaving 15 bases between them. The CDR3 loop spans 14 amino acids. The germline V gene has CDR1 LGHNA and CDR2 YNFKEQ. CDR3 sequence reads: CASSQLWTSLEQYF. The CDR3 bases are TGTGCCAGCAGCCAGTTGTGGACCAGCCTCGAGCAGTACTTC.

The sample holds one count of this clone. This chain links TRBV28 with TRBJ2-7; maybe TRBD2 (7 bases). Trimming left V 4 bases short and J 3 bases short, with 19 bases between. CDR1 is MDHEN, CDR2 SYDVKM, per germline. CDR3 length: 16 amino acids. The CDR3 nucleotides read TGTGCCAGCAGTTCTTGGGACTACAGGGTCAACTACGAGCAGTACTTC. Encoded protein: CASSSWDYRVNYEQYF. Combining the CDR3 with reference TRBV28 and TRBJ2-7 gives the whole variable domain DVKVTQSSRYLVKRTGEKVFLECVQDMDHENMFWYRQDPGLGLRLIYFSYDVKMKEKGDIPEGYSVSREKKERFSLILESASTNQTSMYLCASSSWDYRVNYEQYFGPGTRLTVT.